This TCR beta chain emerged from a study of blood T cell repertoires in COVID-19. Here immunoSEQ multiplex PCR was the method, and the copy in TCRdb shows in-frame clones only, minus some. The data show fewer than 300,000 clones, 88% seen once. The CDR3 has 16 amino acids. CDR1 and CDR2 (germline): MNHNS, SASEGT. V lost 2 bases to trimming and J lost 4 bases; unmatched junction nucleotides: 7. The clonotype originates from a woman in her forties who had recovered from COVID-19. The specimen sequenced was peripheral blood. V is TRBV6-1 and J is TRBJ2-1, with 8 bases aligning to TRBD2. DNA of the CDR3: TGTGCCAGCAGTGAATGGCGGGGGGCGGGTTACAATGAGCAGTTCTTC. As protein: CASSEWRGAGYNEQFF.